The rows below give T cell receptor beta chains drawn from one sample of a study of cytomegalovirus exposure and HLA in healthy donors. Repertoires were generated with immunoSEQ multiplex PCR, while TCRdb's copy carries only in-frame clones and drops some. In the table there are around 130,000 clones, 65% to 85% of which are singletons. The sample was PBMCs. The receptors were sampled from a man aged 45-65 years in good health and CMV-seronegative. Both conserved end residues are part of each CDR3. Each record gives: CDR3 length, V gene, clone size, D gene, J gene, CDR3 protein, CDR3 DNA. D genes are given only for firm matches. Clone size is not always given. Where it is, it says once, few, many or a class for expanded clones.

21,TRBV19,NA,NA,TRBJ2-6,CASSIDPLTPIFISGANVLTF,TGTGCCAGTAGTATAGATCCCCTGACACCTATCTTCATCTCTGGGGCCAACGTCCTGACTTTC
13,TRBV5-4,once,TRBD1,TRBJ1-2,CASSSTGNYGYTF,TGTGCCAGCAGCTCGACAGGGAATTATGGCTACACCTTC
11,TRBV11-2,NA,NA,TRBJ2-7,CASSRAYEQYF,TGTGCCAGCAGCCGAGCCTACGAGCAGTACTTC
14,TRBV27,NA,NA,TRBJ2-1,CASSLPGTSDEQFF,TGTGCCAGCAGTTTACCGGGGACATCCGATGAGCAGTTCTTC
14,TRBV2,NA,NA,TRBJ2-5,CASSERQTQETQYF,TGTGCCAGCAGTGAACGGCAGACTCAAGAGACCCAGTACTTC
15,TRBV7-9,NA,NA,TRBJ2-3,CASSQRTTSTDTQYF,TGTGCCAGCAGCCAGCGGACCACTAGCACAGATACGCAGTATTTT
15,TRBV6-5,NA,TRBD2,TRBJ2-3,CASSYGAGGADTQYF,TGTGCCAGCAGTTACGGGGCGGGAGGCGCAGATACGCAGTATTTT
12,TRBV29-1,NA,TRBD1,TRBJ2-7,CSALQGASEQYF,TGCAGCGCTCTACAGGGGGCCAGCGAGCAGTACTTC
12,TRBV7-9,NA,NA,TRBJ1-1,CSSSLGSREAFF,TGTTCCAGCAGCTTAGGGAGCCGCGAAGCTTTCTTT
14,TRBV5-6,few,NA,TRBJ2-7,CASSLGGATYEQYF,TGTGCCAGCAGCTTGGGGGGCGCCACCTACGAGCAGTACTTC
17,TRBV10-1,NA,TRBD2,TRBJ2-2,CASSESSREAYTGELFF,TGCGCCAGCAGTGAGTCGAGTCGGGAGGCCTACACCGGGGAGCTGTTTTTT
16,TRBV27,NA,TRBD2,TRBJ2-3,CASSSDSGRTTDTQYF,TGTGCCAGCAGTTCCGATAGCGGGAGGACCACAGATACGCAGTATTTT
18,TRBV18,NA,NA,TRBJ2-6,CASSGPLGQNSGANVLTF,TGTGCCAGCTCAGGGCCCTTGGGGCAGAACTCTGGGGCCAACGTCCTGACTTTC
13,TRBV27,NA,NA,TRBJ2-7,CASSSGITYEQYF,TGTGCCAGCAGTTCCGGGATCACCTACGAGCAGTACTTC
15,TRBV5-4,once,TRBD2,TRBJ2-7,CASSTLAGPSYEQYF,TGTGCCAGCAGCACACTAGCGGGTCCCTCCTACGAGCAGTACTTC
16,TRBV5-1,NA,TRBD1,TRBJ2-1,CASSSGTGMSRNEQFF,TGCGCCAGCAGCTCCGGGACAGGGATGAGTAGGAATGAGCAGTTCTTC
15,TRBV10-2,NA,NA,TRBJ2-3,CASSEIVTGRDTQYF,TGCGCCAGCAGTGAGATAGTAACAGGGCGGGATACGCAGTATTTT
13,TRBV7-2,NA,NA,TRBJ2-5,CASSFSVQETQYF,TGTGCCAGCAGCTTTAGCGTTCAAGAGACCCAGTACTTC
15,TRBV7-9,few,NA,TRBJ2-1,CASSFGDRRNNEQFF,TGTGCCAGCAGCTTCGGTGACAGGCGAAACAATGAGCAGTTCTTC
15,TRBV5-1,few,TRBD1,TRBJ1-2,CASSLVAGGGGGYTF,TGCGCCAGCAGCTTGGTGGCAGGGGGCGGCGGTGGCTACACCTTC
12,TRBV10-3,once,NA,TRBJ1-2,CAISERRDGYTF,TGTGCCATCAGTGAGAGGAGGGATGGCTACACCTTC
14,TRBV6-6,NA,TRBD1,TRBJ2-7,CASSPTGGSYEQYF,TGTGCCAGCAGCCCGACAGGGGGATCCTACGAGCAGTACTTC
16,TRBV7-2,NA,NA,TRBJ2-2,CASSPAVPGRAGELFF,TGTGCCAGCAGCCCAGCGGTCCCGGGAAGGGCTGGGGAGCTGTTTTTT
15,TRBV5-1,NA,TRBD2,TRBJ2-7,CASSFISGSSSEQYF,TGCGCCAGCAGCTTCATTAGCGGGAGCTCCTCCGAGCAGTACTTC
16,TRBV4-2,NA,TRBD2,TRBJ2-5,CASSQLLAGGGETQYF,TGTGCCAGCAGCCAATTACTAGCGGGAGGAGGAGAGACCCAGTACTTC
16,TRBV11-2,once,TRBD1,TRBJ2-7,CASSLAGQGSGYEQYF,TGTGCCAGCAGCTTAGCGGGACAGGGATCGGGGTACGAGCAGTACTTC
17,TRBV28,once,TRBD2,TRBJ2-3,CASQIPGGSGRTDTQYF,TGTGCCAGCCAGATCCCCGGAGGCAGCGGGAGGACAGATACGCAGTATTTT
11,TRBV7-9,few,NA,TRBJ1-1,CASSSAGEAFF,TGTGCCAGCAGCTCGGCGGGTGAAGCTTTCTTT
14,TRBV6-1,few,NA,TRBJ1-5,CASSEALGGAGEHF,TGTGCCAGCAGTGAAGCGCTTGGGGGGGCAGGGGAGCATTTT
13,TRBV10-2,NA,NA,TRBJ2-7,CASSEGRTYEQYF,TGCGCCAGCAGTGAGGGCAGGACCTACGAGCAGTACTTC
15,TRBV28,NA,NA,TRBJ1-2,CASSLGEGRGYGYTF,TGTGCCAGCAGTTTAGGGGAGGGGCGAGGCTATGGCTACACCTTC
15,TRBV11-2,NA,TRBD1,TRBJ2-1,CASSPWTGPYNEQFF,TGTGCCAGCAGCCCCTGGACAGGGCCCTACAATGAGCAGTTCTTC
12,TRBV10-2,NA,TRBD1,TRBJ2-7,CASRQGAGEQYF,TGCGCCAGCAGACAGGGGGCGGGCGAGCAGTACTTC
15,TRBV28,NA,NA,TRBJ2-1,CASSFGLHLVNEQFF,TGTGCCAGCAGTTTTGGACTCCATCTCGTCAATGAGCAGTTCTTC
13,TRBV6-5,few,TRBD1,TRBJ2-5,CASSRRQGGTQYF,TGTGCCAGCAGTCGTAGACAGGGCGGGACCCAGTACTTC
17,TRBV5-1,NA,TRBD2,TRBJ2-3,CASSFKLGRTIADTQYF,TGCGCCAGCAGCTTTAAACTCGGGAGGACCATTGCAGATACGCAGTATTTT
14,TRBV7-9,few,NA,TRBJ1-3,CASSLLSSGNTIYF,TGTGCCAGCAGCTTACTGTCCTCTGGAAACACCATATATTTT
14,TRBV9,few,TRBD2,TRBJ2-1,CASTLAGGLSEQFF,TGTGCCAGCACTCTAGCGGGAGGTCTTAGTGAGCAGTTCTTC
13,TRBV10-1,few,NA,TRBJ1-1,CASSVGRETEAFF,TGCGCCAGCAGTGTTGGCAGGGAAACTGAAGCTTTCTTT
11,TRBV6-1,NA,NA,TRBJ2-7,CASSAPGAQYF,TGTGCCAGCAGTGCCCCGGGTGCACAGTACTTC